This T cell receptor (beta chain) was identified in a study of T cell changes during pregnancy in multiple sclerosis. This table comes from immunoSEQ multiplex PCR, and its TCRdb copy is limited to in-frame clones, with some not included. The sample consists of fewer than 85,000 clones, roughly 91% of them appearing once. This clone was seen a single time. Sequences were derived from peripheral blood, sampled after pregnancy. This receptor was obtained from a female donor in good health, enrolled as a control in a pregnancy study.

The CDR3 region is CASSLLPSYGYTF. DNA of the CDR3: TGTGCCAGCAGCTTATTACCGAGCTATGGCTACACCTTC. The chain employs TRBV13 and TRBJ1-2; no clear D gene. Germline loops: CDR1 PRHDT, CDR2 FYEKMQ (reference sequence). CDR3 length equals 13 residues. V gave up 2 bases and J gave up 4 bases, with 8 bases separating them.